This TCR beta chain was recovered during a study of T cells in Graves' hyperthyroidism and ophthalmopathy. Looked up from germline, CDR1 is SGHNT and CDR2 is YYREEE (reference sequence). CDR3 length equals 16 residues. Deletions cut 0 bases from V and 5 bases from J, with 18 bases between. Among ophthalmopathy patients, the Clinical Activity Score reached at least 3, the NOSPECS grade reached at least 4, and duration remained under 3 months. RNA transcripts were the template for amplifying TCR beta CDR3 regions. Carried out on the TCR CDR3, a first-round RT-PCR used the HTBI primer set. MiXCR was run by TCRdb on the multiplex PCR reads, yielding one entry per CDR3 protein. The sample consists of about 640,000 distinct CDR3 sequences, more than 20% of them appearing once. Regarding the study as a whole: Model-based prediction identified ophthalmopathy a median about 7 months prior to its onset. Blood also contained most expanded thyroid clonotypes above 0.001.

Remarks on this clonotype: The antigen is unknown.

This sequence originates from a young man with Graves' ophthalmopathy. The V gene is TRBV5-4, the J gene TRBJ2-7; possible D gene TRBD2, 6 bases. Sequencing was carried out using blood. The CDR3 DNA reads as TGTGCCAGCAGCTTGGTGGGGGGAGGACCCCCGAACGAGCAGTACTTC. Protein product: CASSLVGGGPPNEQYF.